These 9 T cell receptor beta chains were all obtained from the same sample, sequenced in a study of blood T cells in healthy people across ages. Primed by a sample-barcoded 5' primer and a J-beta primer mix, a second PCR proceeded for about 7 to 11 cycles. TCRdb re-called the 5' RACE reads through MiXCR, storing one row per CDR3 protein. The data contain under 1,100,000 distinct CDR3 sequences, 20% to 25% of them seen just once; the ten biggest clones take up around 0.75%. These data were also reused for a study on T cells of mothers and their children.

The sample taken for sequencing was blood. Every receptor here comes from a girl between 2 and 10 years old in good health.

The genes are TRBV20-1 and TRBJ2-1; 11 nucleotides align to TRBD2. V shed 5 bases, J shed 5 bases, and the junction held 8 bases outside the gene matches. The CDR3 has 15 residues. Germline loops: CDR1 DFQATT, CDR2 SNEGSKA (reference sequence). CDR3 in amino acids: CSAPKPGLADNEQFF. For the CDR3, the DNA is TGCAGTGCTCCTAAACCGGGACTAGCGGACAATGAGCAGTTCTTC.

This clonotype appeared a few times. The chain has TRBV2 and TRBJ2-1; D uncertain. The germline CDR1 and CDR2 sequences are SNHLY and FYNNEI. Trimming cost V 4 bases and J 10 bases, with 5 bases left between them. The CDR3 length is 10 residues. CDR3 in amino acids: CASSVGEQFF. CDR3 in DNA: TGTGCCAGCAGTGTAGGGGAGCAGTTCTTC.

CDR3 amino acids: CSATDRLGFQETQYF. In nucleotides, the CDR3 is TGCAGTGCTACGGACCGCTTAGGGTTCCAAGAGACCCAGTACTTC. The chain employs TRBV20-1 and TRBJ2-5, with no clear D. The CDR3 spans 15 residues. Germline CDR1 reads DFQATT; CDR2 reads SNEGSKA (reference sequence). Between the trimmed V and J ends, which lost 4 bases and 1 base, there was a span of 16 bases.

Remarks on this clonotype: A junction end diverges from the germline sequence, so it may reflect a read error. V is TRBV20-1 and J is TRBJ2-2, with D possibly called TRBD1 or TRBD2 (5 bases each). Germline V gene sequence: CDR1 DFQATT, CDR2 SNEGSKA (reference sequence). This CDR3 region has 13 residues. The CDR3 loop is CSARVGLVGELFF. The CDR3 nucleotides are TGCAGTGCTAGAGTAGGATTGGTGGGGGAGCTGTTCTTT.

This clonotype was recorded a few times. The V and J genes are TRBV28 and TRBJ1-5, with D possibly TRBD1 on 5 matching bases. Per the germline V gene, CDR1 is MDHEN and CDR2 is SYDVKM. The CDR3 extends over 18 amino acids. V lost 6 bases, J lost 0 bases, and 21 bases lay in between. CDR3 residues: CASRRGGTTAYSNQPQHF. The CDR3 DNA sequence: TGTGCCAGCAGGAGGGGAGGGACCACCGCTTATAGCAATCAGCCCCAGCATTTT. Variable domain in full (rest from reference TRBV28 and TRBJ1-5): DVKVTQSSRYLVKRTGEKVFLECVQDMDHENMFWYRQDPGLGLRLIYFSYDVKMKEKGDIPEGYSVSREKKERFSLILESASTNQTSMYLCASRRGGTTAYSNQPQHFGDGTRLSIL.

The chain is built from TRBV15 and TRBJ2-1, with 13 bases that match TRBD2. The DNA matches TRBJ2-5 better at its end, which makes the J call doubtful. The CDR3 spans 16 residues. Per the germline V gene, CDR1 is LNHNV and CDR2 is YYDKDF (reference sequence). The DNA of the CDR3 is TGTGCCACCAGCGTCGGGACTAGCGGGATAGAAGAGACCCAGTACTTC. Translation: CATSVGTSGIEETQYF.

This clonotype was seen only a few times. The V and J genes are TRBV9 and TRBJ1-4; D remains ambiguous. CDR3 length: 15 residues. Trimming left V 6 bases short and J 7 bases short, with 19 bases between. Germline-derived CDR1 and CDR2 are SGDLS and YYNGEE. In nucleotides, the CDR3 is TGTGCCAGCAACCTAGCCGGGGAGGTAAGTGAAAAACTGTTTTTT. This sequence encodes CASNLAGEVSEKLFF.

This clonotype appeared a single time. The CDR3 bases are TGTGCCAGCAGCCCACGGGGGCCCAGGGAGACCCAGTACTTC. It yields the protein CASSPRGPRETQYF. The chain is built from TRBV7-3 and TRBJ2-5, with D perhaps given as TRBD1 or TRBD2 (6 bases each). From germline, CDR1 is SGHTA and CDR2 FQGTGA. Trimming removed 5 bases at V and 5 bases at J, with 15 bases between. CDR3 length equals 14 residues.

The V gene is TRBV4-1, the J gene TRBJ2-1; D remains ambiguous. Matching the DNA end better, TRBJ2-7 makes the J call doubtful. Looked up from germline, CDR1 is MGHRA and CDR2 is YSYEKL. The CDR3 contains 15 residues. CDR3 region: CASSQLTQVAYEQYF. The CDR3, as DNA: TGCGCCAGCAGCCAATTAACCCAGGTAGCCTACGAGCAGTACTTC.